This T cell receptor (beta chain) was sequenced for a study of T cells after yellow fever vaccination. Study-wide background: It was SMART-Seq v4 Ultra Low Input that prepared the fractions with low cell numbers. Study-level results: One caveat is that FACS-sorted repertoires could contain abundant clonotypes contaminating from the bulk population. Re-detected after boosting: most primary clones, 96% of CD4 and less than 90% of CD8. Clonotypes appearing in both CD4 and CD8 compartments existed, and their share was small.

Germline V lookup: CDR1 SGHRS, CDR2 YFSETQ. V was clipped by 1 base and J by 5 bases; unmatched bases: 4. The CDR3 has 15 residues. Turning to this clonotype: Its antigen is not identified.

TCRdb itself ran the 5' RACE reads through MiXCR, one entry per CDR3 protein. This sample has 320,000 or so distinct CDR3 sequences, with roughly 8.3% found just once. This clonotype originated in a man in his late teens or twenties who received the YFV17D yellow fever vaccine. The sample consisted of PBMCs, taken around 45 days after the first yellow fever vaccination. The chain joins TRBV5-1 to TRBJ2-2; TRBD1 aligns across 8 bases. The DNA of the CDR3 is TGCGCCAGCAGCTTGCCACAGGGGGAGACCGGGGAGCTGTTTTTT. This translates into CASSLPQGETGELFF.